The 26 T cell receptor beta chains presented below share a single source sample, sequenced in a study of response to subunit inactivated influenza vaccine. MiXCR, run by TCRdb on the RT-PCR reads, gives a single entry per CDR3 protein. The sample lists 750,000 to 850,000 distinct CDR3 sequences, about a fifth occurring once. The sequencing used PBMCs from blood, collected 4 to 6 days after vaccination. The origin of the receptors is a middle-aged man who received an inactivated influenza vaccine.

This clonotype was counted a few times. The genes are TRBV6-5 and TRBJ2-1; D call uncertain. CDR1 is MNHEY, CDR2 SVGAGI, per germline. The CDR3 contains 13 residues. Trimming removed 0 bases at V and 5 bases at J, with 5 bases between. The CDR3 is CASSYSFDNEQFF. The CDR3, as DNA: TGTGCCAGCAGTTACTCGTTCGACAATGAGCAGTTCTTC.

This clonotype occurred many times. The chain employs TRBV27 and TRBJ1-2; 7 positions agree with TRBD1. Germline V CDR1 and CDR2: MNHEY, SMNVEV (reference sequence). This CDR3 is 13 amino acids long. V gave up 8 bases and J gave up 8 bases; unmatched junction bases: 11. CDR3 in amino acids: CASSTDREGGYTF. As DNA, the CDR3 is TGTGCCAGCTCCACCGACAGGGAGGGCGGCTACACCTTC.

This clonotype was recorded only once. This chain uses TRBV3-1 with TRBJ2-3; 7 bases line up with TRBD1. The CDR3 length is 15 residues. Germline V CDR1 and CDR2: LGHDT, YNNKEL (reference sequence). Unmatched junction bases numbered 6, after V lost 3 bases and J lost 3 bases. CDR3 coding DNA: TGTGCCAGCAGCCAGACAGGGTGTCGGACAGATACGCAGTATTTT. This translates into CASSQTGCRTDTQYF.

A few counts support this clonotype. This chain links TRBV5-1 with TRBJ2-2; D is unresolved. V lost 3 bases and J lost 6, with 9 bases in between. The CDR3 consists of 13 residues. Looked up from germline, CDR1 is SGHRS and CDR2 is YFSETQ. The CDR3 sequence: CASSSTTPGELFF. As DNA, the CDR3 is TGCGCCAGCAGCTCAACCACACCCGGGGAGCTGTTTTTT.

Comment on this clonotype: One junction end does not reproduce the germline sequence, and a read error may be involved. V usage is TRBV15 and J usage is TRBJ2-7; 10 bases align to TRBD1. The CDR3 has 14 residues. In germline, CDR1 is LNHNV, CDR2 YYDKDF (reference sequence). CDR3 coding DNA: TGTGCCACCAGCGGAGACAGGGGGCGGTACGAGCAGTACTTC. This encodes CATSGDRGRYEQYF. Using reference TRBV15 and TRBJ2-7 for the parts outside the CDR3, the full variable domain is DAMVIQNPRYQVTQFGKPVTLSCSQTLNHNVMYWYQQKSSQAPKLLFHYYDKDFNNEADTPDNFQSRRPNTSFCFLDIRSPGLGDTAMYLCATSGDRGRYEQYFGPGTRLTVT.

The rearrangement links TRBV5-4 to TRBJ2-1, with TRBD2 matching over 11 bases. The germline V gene encodes CDR1 SGHNT and CDR2 YYREEE (reference sequence). The length of the CDR3 is 15 residues. V lost 1 base and J lost 9; bases outside the gene matches: 6. The CDR3 nucleotides are TGTGCCAGCAGCTTGAGGTCTAGCGGGGGGAGTGAGCAGTTCTTC. It is translated as CASSLRSSGGSEQFF.

The rearrangement links TRBV28 to TRBJ2-7, with 7 bases aligning to TRBD1. Germline loops: CDR1 MDHEN, CDR2 SYDVKM. CDR3 length: 14 amino acids. V lost 4 bases, J lost 5 bases, and 8 bases stayed unmatched. The CDR3 DNA sequence: TGTGCCAGCAGTTCAATGACAGGGTGGCACGAGCAGTACTTC. The encoded protein is CASSSMTGWHEQYF.

This chain uses TRBV12-3 or TRBV12-4 with TRBJ2-1, with 8 positions matching TRBD1. This CDR3 has 14 amino acids. J gave up 6 bases and V 4 bases, and 5 bases lay outside the gene matches. The CDR3 loop is CASSSNGQGNEQFF. The CDR3 DNA is TGTGCCAGCAGTTCCAACGGACAGGGCAATGAGCAGTTCTTC.

V and J are TRBV20-1 and TRBJ2-7; 12 bases align to TRBD1. This CDR3 contains 14 residues. Trimming removed 3 bases from V and 7 bases from J; junction bases left unmatched: 7. Per the germline V gene, CDR1 is DFQATT and CDR2 is SNEGSKA (reference sequence). The CDR3 DNA follows: TGCAGTGCTAGGGCCGGGACAGGGGGCTTAGAGCAGTACTTC. Protein: CSARAGTGGLEQYF.

This clonotype was seen only a few times. This chain joins TRBV15 and TRBJ2-2; the D is unclear. Per germline, CDR1 LNHNV and CDR2 YYDKDF (reference sequence). Trimming took 1 base from V and 2 from J, leaving 8 bases between them. The CDR3 spans 15 residues. The CDR3 nucleotides read TGTGCCACCAGCAGAGTTCCAGTTAACACCGGGGAGCTGTTTTTT. The encoded protein is CATSRVPVNTGELFF.

This clonotype was detected a few times. The CDR3 is CAISDSGGKGQPQHF. The CDR3 region has the DNA TGTGCCATCAGTGATTCTGGGGGTAAGGGTCAGCCCCAGCATTTT. The chain combines TRBV10-3 with TRBJ1-5; D may be TRBD1 (5 bases). In germline, CDR1 is ENHRY, CDR2 SYGVKD. Trimming shortened V by 3 bases and J by 6 bases, and 15 bases separated the two germline ends. This CDR3 is 15 amino acids long.

The rearrangement joins TRBV3-1 to TRBJ1-2; no clear D. There are 13 residues in the CDR3. V dropped 3 bases and J dropped 4 bases, with 9 bases sitting between them. Germline V gene lookup returns CDR1 LGHDT and CDR2 YNNKEL (reference sequence). CDR3 DNA: TGTGCCAGCAGCCAGAAGACCCGCTATGGCTACACCTTC. This sequence encodes CASSQKTRYGYTF.

This clonotype turned up a few times. The chain's CDR3 is CASSSSGLAGALRGETQYF. CDR3 DNA sequence: TGTGCCAGCAGTTCGTCGGGACTAGCGGGGGCCTTGCGTGGGGAGACCCAGTACTTC. The chain recombines TRBV28 with TRBJ2-5, with 14 bases aligning to TRBD2. The CDR3 covers 19 residues. Per the germline V gene, CDR1 is MDHEN and CDR2 is SYDVKM. Trimming removed 4 bases from V and 5 bases from J; junction bases left unmatched: 15.

The rearrangement joins TRBV7-9 to TRBJ2-2; TRBD1 might be the D (5 bases). CDR3 length equals 14 residues. Between the trimmed V and J ends, which lost 3 bases and 6 bases, there was a span of 11 bases. Germline CDR1 and CDR2: SEHNR and FQNEAQ (reference sequence). The CDR3 DNA sequence: TGTGCCAGCAGCTTTCCAGGGTGGGCCGGGGAGCTGTTTTTT. It encodes CASSFPGWAGELFF.

Only a few counts were recorded for this clonotype. The rearrangement joins TRBV11-2 to TRBJ2-7; 7 bases line up with TRBD2. With 1 base clipped from V and 4 bases from J, the junction kept 13 bases outside the gene matches. The CDR3 consists of 17 residues. CDR1 is SGHAT, CDR2 FQNNGV, per germline. CDR3 residues: CASSLVAAREWGYEQYF. The CDR3 bases are TGTGCCAGCAGCTTAGTGGCCGCGCGGGAGTGGGGTTACGAGCAGTACTTC.

Only a few counts were recorded for this clonotype. CDR3 in DNA: TGCAGTGCCATAGCGGGGAGAAGCACAGATACGCAGTATTTT. Its translation: CSAIAGRSTDTQYF. The J gene is TRBJ2-3, the V gene TRBV20-1, with TRBD2 matching 8 bases. Trimming at V came to 6 bases and at J to 0 bases, leaving 5 bases not matched to a gene. Germline values: CDR1 DFQATT, CDR2 SNEGSKA (reference sequence). This CDR3 is built from 14 residues.

This clonotype was seen only a few times. CDR3 DNA: TGTGCCAGCAGCTTATCGGCTAGTGGATCCGGTGAGCAGTTCTTC. It is translated as CASSLSASGSGEQFF. The chain links TRBV7-6 to TRBJ2-1; D unresolved. Between the trimmed V and J ends, which lost 2 bases and 9 bases, there was a span of 17 bases. The germline V gene encodes CDR1 SGHVS and CDR2 FNYEAQ. The CDR3 has 15 residues.

This clonotype was seen more than once but under ten times. J is TRBJ2-2 and V is TRBV11-2; TRBD1 aligns across 10 bases. The CDR3 has 15 amino acids. Trimming cost V 5 bases and J 4 bases; bases outside gene matches: 4. In germline, CDR1 is SGHAT, CDR2 FQNNGV. The CDR3: CASSPWTGGTGELFF. DNA of the CDR3: TGTGCCAGCAGCCCCTGGACAGGGGGCACCGGGGAGCTGTTTTTT.

This clonotype was detected only a few times. The chain uses TRBV20-1 and TRBJ1-2; 9 bases are shared with TRBD1. The germline CDR1 and CDR2 sequences are DFQATT and SNEGSKA (reference sequence). The V segment lost 3 bases and the J segment 1 base; nucleotides outside the gene matches: 3. CDR3 length: 14 amino acids. The DNA of the CDR3 is TGCAGTGCTAGGGGGACAGGGCTTAACTATGGCTACACCTTC. This sequence encodes CSARGTGLNYGYTF.

This clonotype was found a few times. The CDR3 here is CASSQELLANSYEQYF. The CDR3, as DNA: TGTGCCAGCAGCCAAGAGCTACTAGCGAACTCCTACGAGCAGTACTTC. The chain is built from TRBV3-1 and TRBJ2-7; 7 positions match TRBD2. Losses at the gene ends were 0 bases for V and 0 bases for J; bases not matched to a gene: 5. The CDR3 consists of 16 residues. The germline V gene has CDR1 LGHDT and CDR2 YNNKEL (reference sequence).

This clonotype was observed a few times. The chain links TRBV6-2 or TRBV6-3 to TRBJ2-1; 11 bases fit TRBD2. V shed 7 bases and J 4 bases; nucleotides not matched to a gene: 6. Per germline, CDR1 MNHEY and CDR2 SVGEGT. CDR3 length: 15 amino acids. CDR3 bases: TGTGCCAGCAACGGGGGACTAGCGGTTTACAATGAGCAGTTCTTC. As protein: CASNGGLAVYNEQFF.

The chain couples TRBV6-2 or TRBV6-3 to TRBJ2-7; TRBD2 agrees at 7 bases. The length of the CDR3 is 13 residues. The V gene end was trimmed by 5 bases and the J gene end by 8 bases; junction bases not matched to a gene: 9. Per the germline V gene, CDR1 is MNHEY and CDR2 is SVGEGT. For the CDR3, the DNA is TGTGCCAGCAGTCCCCTCCTGACTAGCCAGCAGTACTTC. Translating it yields CASSPLLTSQQYF.

This sequence joins TRBV7-6 and TRBJ2-2; the D is unclear. Germline CDR1 is SGHVS and CDR2 is FNYEAQ. The CDR3 spans 14 residues. V lost 1 base and J 3 bases, leaving 6 bases between the germline ends. CDR3 nucleotides: TGTGCCAGCAGCTTAGACGCGTACACCGGGGAGCTGTTTTTT. Translating gives CASSLDAYTGELFF.

This clonotype has a handful of counts. J is TRBJ2-5 and V is TRBV20-1; no firm D call. Trimming took off 6 bases at V and 4 bases at J, with 15 bases between the two ends. The germline V gene has CDR1 DFQATT and CDR2 SNEGSKA (reference sequence). The CDR3 is made up of 13 amino acids. The CDR3 bases are TGCAGTGCCCTAGGGTCCGGACGAGAGACCCAGTACTTC. Translated, it gives CSALGSGRETQYF.

The chain recombines TRBV10-3 with TRBJ1-2; 11 positions match TRBD1. From germline, CDR1 is ENHRY and CDR2 SYGVKD. J gave up 6 bases and V 7 bases, and 4 bases lay outside the gene matches. The CDR3 contains 13 residues. The DNA of the CDR3 is TGTGCCATCACTGGACAGGGGGCGAATGGCTACACCTTC. This gives the protein CAITGQGANGYTF.

The chain joins TRBV7-2 to TRBJ2-7; 8 bases fit TRBD1. This CDR3 is built from 15 residues. V lost 5 bases and J lost 9; bases outside the gene matches: 15. In germline, CDR1 is SGHTA, CDR2 FQGNSA. The CDR3 sequence: CASSPRGTGYFGQYF. The CDR3 bases are TGTGCCAGCAGCCCCCGGGGGACAGGTTATTTCGGGCAGTACTTC.